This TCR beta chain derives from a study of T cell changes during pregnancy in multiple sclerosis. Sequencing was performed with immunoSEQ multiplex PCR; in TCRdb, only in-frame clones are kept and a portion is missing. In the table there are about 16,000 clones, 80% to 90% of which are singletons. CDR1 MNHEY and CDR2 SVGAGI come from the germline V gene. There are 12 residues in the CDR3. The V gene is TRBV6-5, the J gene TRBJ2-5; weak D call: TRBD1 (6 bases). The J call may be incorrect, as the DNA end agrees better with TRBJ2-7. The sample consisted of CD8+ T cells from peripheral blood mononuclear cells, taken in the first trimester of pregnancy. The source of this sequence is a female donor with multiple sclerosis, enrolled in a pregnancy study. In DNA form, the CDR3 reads TGTGCCAGCAGTGCCGGACAGAACGAGCAGTACTTC. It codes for CASSAGQNEQYF.